The 29 T cell receptor beta chains given below trace back to one sample, sequenced in a study of ipilimumab plus nivolumab after autologous stem cell transplantation (dated by TCRdb to the early 2020s). Library preparation employed the immunoSEQ multiplex PCR assay. In its TCRdb copy, this immuneACCESS table keeps in-frame sequences only and misses some clones. Where compared with another copy, unresolved V genes explain less than half of these, and the others have no known cause. Present in this sample are roughly 20,000 clones, 77% of which were seen just once. Of the sample, over 15% is held by the ten largest clones. This sample comprised PBMCs, obtained in a trial of ipilimumab plus nivolumab as post-transplant consolidation. These receptors came from a male donor with diffuse large B-cell lymphoma.

The chain couples TRBV7-6 to TRBJ2-6, with D uncertain. Germline CDR1 is SGHVS and CDR2 is FNYEAQ. The CDR3 is 18 amino acids. V was pared by 2 bases and J by 0 bases, with 14 bases between. CDR3 sequence: CASSLMAGLGSGANVLTF. The CDR3 DNA is TGTGCCAGCAGCTTAATGGCAGGCCTAGGCTCTGGGGCCAACGTCCTGACTTTC.

The gene calls are TRBV2 and TRBJ2-1, with D unresolved. V dropped 3 bases and J dropped 6 bases, with 18 bases sitting between them. This CDR3 comprises 16 residues. Per germline, CDR1 SNHLY and CDR2 FYNNEI. DNA of the CDR3: TGTGCCAGCAGTGATCCGGGCGAATTACGCGTCAATGAGCAGTTCTTC. Translation: CASSDPGELRVNEQFF.

The CDR3 loop is CASSFPGPQTDTQYF. CDR3 DNA: TGTGCCAGCAGTTTCCCGGGACCCCAAACAGATACGCAGTATTTT. This chain connects TRBV28 to TRBJ2-3, with D perhaps assigned TRBD1 or TRBD2 (5 bases each). Trimming removed 3 bases from V and 3 bases from J, with 13 bases in between. The CDR3 has 15 amino acids. From germline, CDR1 is MDHEN and CDR2 SYDVKM.

This chain connects TRBV7-2 to TRBJ2-7; D might be TRBD1 (5 bases). Germline CDR1 reads SGHTA; CDR2 reads FQGNSA. Trimming took 1 base from V and 2 from J, leaving 9 bases between them. The CDR3 sequence is 14 residues long. CDR3 sequence: CASSLGQSPYEQYF. Written as DNA, the CDR3 is TGTGCCAGCAGCTTAGGACAGTCCCCCTACGAGCAGTACTTC. Drawing the rest from reference TRBV7-2 and TRBJ2-7, the complete variable domain is GAGVSQSPSNKVTEKGKDVELRCDPISGHTALYWYRQSLGQGLEFLIYFQGNSAPDKSGLPSDRFSAERTGGSVSTLTIQRTQQEDSAVYLCASSLGQSPYEQYFGPGTRLTVT.

As for this clone: This sample includes further DNA sequences coding for the same CDR3. The rearrangement joins TRBV13 to TRBJ2-1; D is ambiguous. The V and J ends lost 0 bases and 5 bases respectively, with 5 bases between them. The CDR3 loop spans 13 amino acids. Germline V gene sequence: CDR1 PRHDT, CDR2 FYEKMQ (reference sequence). The CDR3 loop is CASSLGPHNEQFF. CDR3 sequence (DNA): TGTGCCAGCAGCTTAGGCCCCCACAATGAGCAGTTCTTC.

V gene TRBV19 combines with J gene TRBJ1-4; no definite D call. Trimming cost V 7 bases and J 8 bases, with 14 bases left between them. This CDR3 has 13 residues. The germline V gene encodes CDR1 LNHDA and CDR2 SQIVND (reference sequence). The CDR3 loop is CASKGRAVEKLFF. DNA for the CDR3: TGTGCCAGTAAAGGGCGTGCAGTCGAAAAACTGTTTTTT.

The chain uses TRBV27 and TRBJ2-7, with 8 bases that match TRBD2. CDR1 is MNHEY, CDR2 SMNVEV, per germline (reference sequence). There are 16 residues in the CDR3. The J segment lost 4 bases and the V segment lost 5 bases, leaving 13 bases of the junction unmatched. CDR3 DNA: TGTGCCAGCAGTCCCCGGGAGGGCTCAGTCCCTTACGAGCAGTACTTC. Its translation is CASSPREGSVPYEQYF.

The genes are TRBV2 and TRBJ1-6, with D possibly TRBD1 on 5 matching bases. V dropped 7 bases and J dropped 10 bases, with 23 bases sitting between them. This CDR3 spans 16 amino acids. Per the germline V gene, CDR1 is SNHLY and CDR2 is FYNNEI. CDR3 residues: CASTGRDSAGGSPLHF. The CDR3 DNA is TGTGCCAGCACCGGTAGGGACTCGGCTGGGGGGTCACCCCTCCACTTT.

The chain couples TRBV4-2 to TRBJ2-1; perhaps TRBD2 as D (7 bases). Germline CDR1 and CDR2: LGHNA and YNFKEQ. V was cut by 6 bases and J by 4 bases, with 16 bases left in between. The CDR3 contains 15 residues. The CDR3 nucleotides are TGTGCCAGCAGAACAAAAAGGGGGGGATACAATGAGCAGTTCTTC. Amino acid sequence: CASRTKRGGYNEQFF.

The genes are TRBV4-2 and TRBJ1-1; tentative D call: TRBD1 (5 bases). The germline V and J ends were trimmed by 4 bases and 6 bases, with 12 bases remaining between them. CDR1 is LGHNA, CDR2 YNFKEQ, per germline. The CDR3 is made up of 13 amino acids. In DNA, the CDR3 is TGTGCCAGCAGCCCCCCGGGACGCCCTGAAGCTTTCTTT. Its translation: CASSPPGRPEAFF.

V and J are TRBV7-2 and TRBJ2-5; 13 positions match TRBD2. The CDR3 is 15 residues long. From germline, CDR1 is SGHTA and CDR2 FQGNSA. V shed 4 bases, J shed 2 bases, and the junction held 1 base outside the gene matches. The CDR3 DNA follows: TGTGCCAGCAGCTCGACTAGCGGGGGGCAAGAGACCCAGTACTTC. Translated: CASSSTSGGQETQYF.

This chain links TRBV30 with TRBJ2-7; TRBD1 agrees at 8 bases. J gave up 3 bases and V 4 bases, and 5 bases lay outside the gene matches. Germline values: CDR1 GTSNPN, CDR2 SVGIG (reference sequence). The CDR3 has 13 amino acids. In DNA, the CDR3 is TGTGCCTGGACCCGGGACAGGTTCTACGAGCAGTACTTC. This gives the protein CAWTRDRFYEQYF.

The sample holds one count of this clone. V is TRBV25-1 and J is TRBJ1-6, with D possibly being TRBD1 (5 bases). This CDR3 is 13 amino acids long. V lost 6 bases, J lost 5 bases, and 8 bases lay in between. Germline V gene lookup returns CDR1 MGHDK and CDR2 SYGVNS. The CDR3 sequence: CASREGHNSPLHF. Here the CDR3 DNA reads TGTGCCAGCAGGGAGGGACATAATTCACCCCTCCACTTT. Combining the CDR3 with reference TRBV25-1 and TRBJ1-6 gives the whole variable domain EADIYQTPRYLVIGTGKKITLECSQTMGHDKMYWYQQDPGMELHLIHYSYGVNSTEKGDLSSESTVSRIRTEHFPLTLESARPSHTSQYLCASREGHNSPLHFGNGTRLTVT.

J is TRBJ2-3 and V is TRBV5-1, with TRBD2 matching 12 bases. CDR3 size: 15 residues. Germline V gives CDR1 SGHRS, CDR2 YFSETQ. Trimming removed 0 bases from V and 4 bases from J; junction bases left unmatched: 0. This CDR3 reads CASSLGLAGADTQYF. CDR3 sequence (DNA): TGCGCCAGCAGCTTGGGACTAGCGGGGGCAGATACGCAGTATTTT.

This clone has a single count. V and J are TRBV27 and TRBJ1-2; tentative D call: TRBD1 (6 bases). Trimming removed 2 bases from V and 6 bases from J, with 10 bases in between. Germline lookup yields CDR1 MNHEY and CDR2 SMNVEV (reference sequence). This CDR3 contains 13 residues. For the CDR3, the DNA is TGTGCCAGCAGTTTAGGGGGCGCGGATGGCTACACCTTC. Translation gives CASSLGGADGYTF.

CDR3 region: CASSERPGGALEEDTQYF. DNA for the CDR3: TGCGCCAGCAGTGAGAGGCCTGGCGGGGCGCTCGAGGAAGATACGCAGTATTTT. The rearrangement uses TRBV10-2 and TRBJ2-3; a possible D gene is TRBD2 (6 bases). This CDR3 is built from 18 residues. CDR1 and CDR2 from the germline V gene are WSHSY and SAAADI. Trimming removed 2 bases from V and 5 bases from J, with 23 bases in between.

This chain links TRBV5-1 with TRBJ1-1; 7 nucleotides align to TRBD1. CDR1 is SGHRS, CDR2 YFSETQ, per germline. After removal of 0 bases from V and 8 bases from J, the junction contained 13 bases not matched to a gene. The CDR3 totals 16 residues. The CDR3 coding sequence is TGCGCCAGCAGCTTGGGGGGTACAGGGGATACGGGAGAAGCTTTCTTT. This codes for CASSLGGTGDTGEAFF.

J is TRBJ2-1 and V is TRBV10-1; 7 nucleotides agree with TRBD2. Unmatched junction bases numbered 12, after V lost 7 bases and J lost 12 bases. CDR3 length: 13 residues. Germline values: CDR1 WNHNN, CDR2 SYGVQD (reference sequence). CDR3 nucleotides: TGCGCCAGCACGGAGGGAGCGGGGACGGGGCAGTTCTTC. Residues: CASTEGAGTGQFF.

The chain has TRBV7-3 and TRBJ2-5; D not resolved. The V gene lost 5 bases and the J gene lost 3 bases, with 13 bases spanning the gap. This CDR3 spans 14 amino acids. Germline V gene data show CDR1 as SGHTA and CDR2 as FQGTGA. The CDR3 DNA is TGTGCCAGCAGCCCGGCCAGAGCCAAAGAGACCCAGTACTTC. The encoded protein is CASSPARAKETQYF.

The V and J genes are TRBV7-9 and TRBJ1-4, with 8 nucleotides matching TRBD1. The CDR3 spans 15 residues. CDR1 and CDR2 (germline): SEHNR, FQNEAQ (reference sequence). The trim removed 1 base at V and 5 bases at J, leaving 3 bases unmatched. The CDR3 region is CASSLGQGINEKLFF. The DNA for the CDR3 is TGTGCCAGCAGCTTAGGACAGGGGATAAATGAAAAACTGTTTTTT.

This chain joins TRBV11-2 and TRBJ2-3; 8 nucleotides match TRBD2. Germline lookup yields CDR1 SGHAT and CDR2 FQNNGV. The CDR3 length is 14 residues. Trimming took 5 bases from V and 7 from J; bases not matched to a gene: 8. CDR3 bases: TGTGCCAGCAGCCCCCGGACTAGCAGAAATACGCAGTATTTT. As protein: CASSPRTSRNTQYF.

The chain joins TRBV4-1 to TRBJ1-5; maybe TRBD1 (5 bases). The germline CDR1 and CDR2 sequences are MGHRA and YSYEKL. The CDR3 extends over 13 amino acids. Trimming stripped 1 base from V and 6 bases from J, with 7 bases between. In DNA form, the CDR3 reads TGCGCCAGCAGCCAAGGACAGATTCAGCCCCAGCATTTT. Translated, it gives CASSQGQIQPQHF.

This chain uses TRBV18 with TRBJ2-5; maybe TRBD1 (6 bases). The assigned J gene may be wrong: the sequence end matches TRBJ2-7 better. CDR1 is KGHSH, CDR2 LQKENI, per germline. CDR3 length: 13 amino acids. Here the CDR3 reads CASSLERGNEQYF. CDR3 nucleotide sequence: TGTGCCAGCTCATTGGAAAGGGGGAACGAGCAGTACTTC.

The chain joins TRBV10-3 to TRBJ1-4; D remains unclear. With 5 bases removed from V and 4 bases from J, the gap between germline ends came to 8 bases. The CDR3 is 13 residues long. Germline V gene lookup returns CDR1 ENHRY and CDR2 SYGVKD. This chain's CDR3 is CAISRVYNEKLFF. The CDR3 DNA sequence: TGTGCCATCAGTAGGGTCTATAATGAAAAACTGTTTTTT.

The chain combines TRBV19 with TRBJ1-3; D not resolved. CDR1 is LNHDA and CDR2 is SQIVND in the germline V gene (reference sequence). V lost 2 bases and J 3 bases, leaving 11 bases between the germline ends. This CDR3 is 15 amino acids long. This CDR3 is CASSIWQADGNTIYF. CDR3 sequence (DNA): TGTGCCAGTAGTATATGGCAGGCGGATGGAAACACCATATATTTT.

This clone qualifies as medium-sized. This chain connects TRBV7-2 to TRBJ1-5; possibly TRBD1 for D (5 bases). Germline loops: CDR1 SGHTA, CDR2 FQGNSA. The CDR3 loop spans 17 amino acids. The V end lost 1 base, the J end lost 1 base, and 14 bases lay between the germline ends. The CDR3 nucleotides are TGTGCCAGCAGCTTAGATCCCATCAGGGACAGCAATCAGCCCCAGCATTTT. Its translation: CASSLDPIRDSNQPQHF.

The chain has TRBV29-1 and TRBJ2-2, with 14 nucleotides matching TRBD2. The ends lost 7 bases at V and 8 bases at J; junction bases unmatched: 6. CDR3 length: 14 amino acids. The germline V gene encodes CDR1 SQVTM and CDR2 ANQGSEA. CDR3 in amino acids: CSARLAGGRGELFF. The CDR3 DNA sequence: TGCAGCGCCAGACTAGCGGGGGGGCGTGGGGAGCTGTTTTTT.

The chain is built from TRBV2 and TRBJ1-2; 9 bases align to TRBD1. Germline V gene lookup returns CDR1 SNHLY and CDR2 FYNNEI. V gave up 5 bases and J gave up 3 bases; unmatched junction bases: 4. This CDR3 is 14 amino acids long. The CDR3 protein is CASSYRDRDYGYTF. In DNA form, the CDR3 reads TGTGCCAGCAGTTACCGGGACAGGGACTATGGCTACACCTTC.

The chain's CDR3 is CASSYLGGGGNSGNTIYF. The CDR3 nucleotides read TGTGCCAGCAGTTACCTGGGGGGGGGAGGAAACTCTGGAAACACCATATATTTT. The chain uses TRBV28 and TRBJ1-3, with D perhaps matching TRBD1 (5 bases). V lost 4 bases, J lost 0 bases, and 19 bases lay in between. Germline V CDR1 and CDR2: MDHEN, SYDVKM. This CDR3 is 18 amino acids long.